This entry lists 11 T cell receptor beta chains sequenced from one sample in a study of cytomegalovirus exposure and HLA in healthy donors. Use of 60 Vbeta and 13 Jbeta primers characterized the PCR. Assay: immunoSEQ multiplex PCR; the TCRdb copy retains only in-frame clones and omits some. The sample has about 160,000 clones, more than 65% seen once; the top ten hold approximately 1.6%. The sample taken for sequencing was PBMCs. The receptors were sampled from a woman between 25 and 40 years old in good health and CMV-seronegative.

The V gene is TRBV27, the J gene TRBJ2-5; 12 nucleotides agree with TRBD2. From germline, CDR1 is MNHEY and CDR2 SMNVEV (reference sequence). The CDR3 spans 19 residues. After removal of 5 bases from V and 5 bases from J, the junction contained 18 bases not matched to a gene. The CDR3 DNA follows: TGTGCCAGCAGTCCGTCGTTTTTCGGGACTAGCGGGTTTAATGAGACCCAGTACTTC. This encodes CASSPSFFGTSGFNETQYF.

The CDR3 spells CASFWDRTYEQYF. CDR3 nucleotide sequence: TGCGCCAGCTTTTGGGACAGGACCTACGAGCAGTACTTC. The chain couples TRBV10-1 to TRBJ2-7, with 8 bases identical to TRBD1. The CDR3 runs to 13 residues. Looked up from germline, CDR1 is WNHNN and CDR2 is SYGVQD (reference sequence). With 8 bases clipped from V and 2 bases from J, the junction kept 5 bases outside the gene matches.

CDR3: CASSQVVRSTNEQYF. CDR3 in DNA: TGCGCCAGCAGCCAAGTCGTGCGGAGTACGAACGAGCAGTACTTC. This chain uses TRBV4-3 with TRBJ2-7, with unresolved D. Between the trimmed V and J ends, which lost 1 base and 5 bases, there was a span of 15 bases. Germline loops: CDR1 LGHNA, CDR2 YSLEER. The CDR3 is made up of 15 amino acids.

This clone was detected only once. V is TRBV5-4 and J is TRBJ2-3; 10 bases are shared with TRBD2. CDR1 is SGHNT, CDR2 YYREEE, per germline (reference sequence). After removal of 0 bases from V and 4 bases from J, the junction contained 2 bases not matched to a gene. This CDR3 comprises 15 residues. The CDR3 sequence is CASSLDLAGADTQYF. The CDR3, as DNA: TGTGCCAGCAGCTTGGACCTAGCGGGGGCAGATACGCAGTATTTT.

This rearrangement joins TRBV19 to TRBJ2-5, with a weak D call TRBD1 (8 bases). The V end was cut by 8 bases, the J end by 2 bases, with 12 bases between. CDR3 length: 13 residues. Germline CDR1 and CDR2: LNHDA and SQIVND (reference sequence). The CDR3 reads CASGGDRQETQYF. DNA of the CDR3: TGTGCCAGTGGGGGGGACAGGCAAGAGACCCAGTACTTC.

This clone was counted a few times. The chain combines TRBV9 with TRBJ2-7, with a weak D call TRBD1 (6 bases). Germline V gene data show CDR1 as SGDLS and CDR2 as YYNGEE. The germline V and J ends were trimmed by 1 base and 7 bases, with 12 bases remaining between them. This CDR3 has 13 residues. In DNA form, the CDR3 reads TGTGCCAGCAGCGTAAACAGGGCTGGGGAGCAGTACTTC. As protein: CASSVNRAGEQYF.

The V gene is TRBV30, the J gene TRBJ1-2, with 8 bases aligning to TRBD1. This CDR3 has 15 amino acids. Germline loops: CDR1 GTSNPN, CDR2 SVGIG (reference sequence). The V gene end was trimmed by 7 bases and the J gene end by 1 base; junction bases not matched to a gene: 11. For the CDR3, the DNA is TGTGCCTCCAGACAGGGGCGGAATTATAACTATGGCTACACCTTC. As protein: CASRQGRNYNYGYTF.

The chain links TRBV5-1 to TRBJ1-2; 7 nucleotides agree with TRBD1. The CDR3 consists of 13 residues. J gave up 4 bases and V 2 bases, and 2 bases lay outside the gene matches. Germline lookup yields CDR1 SGHRS and CDR2 YFSETQ. The CDR3 nucleotides are TGCGCCAGCAGCTTTAACAGGGGCTATGGCTACACCTTC. It specifies CASSFNRGYGYTF.

The rearrangement uses TRBV9 and TRBJ1-5, with a possible D match to TRBD1 (5 bases). This CDR3 contains 14 residues. From germline, CDR1 is SGDLS and CDR2 YYNGEE. V was cut by 4 bases and J by 6 bases, with 14 bases left in between. The CDR3 spells CASSRGREGQPQHF. CDR3 DNA sequence: TGTGCCAGCAGCCGAGGCAGGGAGGGTCAGCCCCAGCATTTT.

This clone came up a few times. J is TRBJ1-3 and V is TRBV28; 7 bases agree with TRBD1. Germline V gene lookup returns CDR1 MDHEN and CDR2 SYDVKM. The V and J ends lost 4 bases and 4 bases, in that order; junction bases with no gene match: 7. CDR3 length: 15 residues. The CDR3 region has the DNA TGTGCCAGCAGTTCCCCCGCAGGGGGAGGAAACACCATATATTTT. Encoded protein: CASSSPAGGGNTIYF.

The V gene is TRBV28, the J gene TRBJ1-2, with 10 nucleotides matching TRBD1. The V and J ends lost 5 bases and 4 bases, in that order; junction bases with no gene match: 7. Germline V gene lookup returns CDR1 MDHEN and CDR2 SYDVKM. This CDR3 is 15 amino acids long. DNA of the CDR3: TGTGCCAGCAGTCCAGACAGGGGGCGCCCCTATGGCTACACCTTC. This codes for CASSPDRGRPYGYTF.